These T cell receptor beta chains were read from a single sample in a study of blood T cell repertoires in COVID-19. The protocol was immunoSEQ multiplex PCR, while the TCRdb copy is restricted to in-frame clones and leaves out a portion. The table includes some 140,000 clones, approximately 88% detected once. Sequenced material: peripheral blood. The receptors come from a man aged 60 to 75 with acute or convalescent COVID-19. CDR3s include the opening cysteine and the closing phenylalanine or tryptophan. D genes are given only for firm matches. Clone size is given for some rows only: seen once, a few or many times, or a class if the clone is expanded.

cdr3_aa cdr3_nt d_call clone_size j_call v_call
CASSVPHSYNEQFF TGTGCCAGTAGTGTTCCCCACTCCTACAATGAGCAGTTCTTC NA NA TRBJ2-1 TRBV19
CAWSTGGSLEQYF TGTGCCTGGAGTACAGGGGGTTCCTTAGAGCAGTACTTC TRBD1 NA TRBJ2-7 TRBV30
CASSFDMNTGELFF TGCGCCAGCAGCTTCGACATGAACACCGGGGAGCTGTTTTTT NA NA TRBJ2-2 TRBV5-1
CASSISGTGVSEQYF TGTGCCAGCAGCATTTCCGGGACAGGGGTCTCCGAGCAGTACTTC TRBD1 NA TRBJ2-7 TRBV11-2
CAREGGTATYNSPLHF TGTGCCCGGGAGGGCGGGACAGCAACCTATAATTCACCCCTCCACTTT TRBD1 NA TRBJ1-6 TRBV7-3
CASSSLGGFGETQYF TGTGCCAGCAGCTCTCTTGGCGGATTCGGGGAGACCCAGTACTTC NA NA TRBJ2-5 TRBV27
CASGQGSYEQYF TGTGCCTCTGGACAGGGATCCTACGAGCAGTACTTC TRBD1 NA TRBJ2-7 TRBV30
CASSPPGQGRLWNTEAFF TGCGCCAGCAGCCCTCCGGGACAGGGAAGGTTGTGGAACACTGAAGCTTTCTTT TRBD1 few TRBJ1-1 TRBV5-1
CASSGQGWTDTQYF TGTGCCAGCAGCGGACAGGGTTGGACAGATACGCAGTATTTT TRBD1 NA TRBJ2-3 TRBV6-6
CASSLRQGAREPQHF TGTGCCAGCTCACTTCGACAGGGCGCCAGGGAGCCCCAGCATTTT TRBD1 NA TRBJ1-5 TRBV18
CASSLDGGHLYGYTF TGCGCCAGCAGCTTGGATGGGGGCCACCTCTATGGCTACACCTTC NA few TRBJ1-2 TRBV5-1
CASSRQGSTDTQYF TGCGCCAGCAGCCGACAGGGATCCACAGATACGCAGTATTTT TRBD1 NA TRBJ2-3 TRBV5-1
CASRLDRAQNTEAFF TGTGCCAGCAGATTGGACAGGGCTCAGAACACTGAAGCTTTCTTT TRBD1 NA TRBJ1-1 TRBV7-3
CASSSTLAGGLRNEQFF TGTGCCAGCAGCTCCACACTAGCGGGGGGGCTCAGGAATGAGCAGTTCTTC TRBD2 NA TRBJ2-1 TRBV7-9
CASTNDRGNSPLHF TGCGCCAGCACCAACGACAGGGGTAATTCACCCCTCCACTTT TRBD1 NA TRBJ1-6 TRBV5-1
CASSYRSGVNQPQHF TGTGCCAGCAGCTACAGATCAGGGGTTAATCAGCCCCAGCATTTT NA NA TRBJ1-5 TRBV5-6
CASSGTSRETQYF TGTGCCAGCAGTGGGACTAGTCGGGAGACCCAGTACTTC TRBD2 NA TRBJ2-5 TRBV12-3/TRBV12-4
CASSVGTGGLGGYTF TGTGCCAGCAGCGTAGGGACAGGGGGTCTAGGAGGCTACACCTTC TRBD1 NA TRBJ1-2 TRBV9
CSVRLAGVNTGELFF TGCAGCGTTCGACTAGCGGGGGTAAACACCGGGGAGCTGTTTTTT TRBD2 NA TRBJ2-2 TRBV29-1
CASSAIPNSYEQYF TGTGCCAGCAGTGCTATCCCTAACAGCTACGAGCAGTACTTC NA once TRBJ2-7 TRBV25-1
CASSLIGPSSPLHF TGTGCCAGCAGCTTAATTGGTCCTAGTTCACCCCTCCACTTT NA few TRBJ1-6 TRBV7-3
CASIGGTPISYEQYF TGTGCCAGCATTGGCGGGACTCCGATCTCCTACGAGCAGTACTTC NA NA TRBJ2-7 TRBV6-5
CASSLPPAGAMNTEAFF TGTGCCAGCAGTTTACCGCCGGCGGGGGCCATGAACACTGAAGCTTTCTTT NA NA TRBJ1-1 TRBV27
CASSIGAGGTNEQFF TGTGCCAGTAGTATAGGAGCGGGGGGGACCAATGAGCAGTTCTTC TRBD2 NA TRBJ2-1 TRBV19
CASSLSLAETGELFF TGCGCCAGCAGCTTGAGTCTAGCGGAGACCGGGGAGCTGTTTTTT TRBD2 once TRBJ2-2 TRBV5-1
CASSFWGRDTQYF TGTGCCAGCAGTTTTTGGGGCAGGGATACGCAGTATTTT NA NA TRBJ2-3 TRBV27
CASSMVRQFRGGSYGYTF TGTGCCAGTAGTATGGTGCGGCAGTTTCGGGGTGGCAGCTATGGCTACACCTTC NA NA TRBJ1-2 TRBV19
CASSKWTSENEQFF TGTGCCAGCAGCAAGTGGACTAGCGAGAATGAGCAGTTCTTC TRBD2 NA TRBJ2-1 TRBV9
CASTPRPERWETQYF TGTGCCAGCACCCCCAGGCCCGAAAGGTGGGAGACCCAGTACTTC NA NA TRBJ2-5 TRBV6-5
CASSPGTVNQPQHF TGCGCCAGCAGCCCGGGGACAGTAAATCAGCCCCAGCATTTT TRBD1 NA TRBJ1-5 TRBV5-1
CASSPDRGRGTPEAFF TGTGCCAGCAGCCCCGACAGGGGGCGAGGGACCCCTGAAGCTTTCTTT TRBD1 NA TRBJ1-1 TRBV7-8
CASSIGSGRGYTF TGTGCCAGTAGTATAGGCAGCGGTCGGGGCTACACCTTC NA NA TRBJ1-2 TRBV19
CASSTHQLSEQYF TGTGCCAGCAGCACCCACCAACTTAGCGAGCAGTACTTC NA few TRBJ2-7 TRBV7-8